These 15 T cell receptor beta chains came from one sample sequenced in a study of early T cells in non-severe SARS-CoV-2 infection. MiXCR was run by TCRdb on the 5' RACE reads, yielding one entry per CDR3 protein. The table lists nearly 90,000 distinct CDR3 sequences, approximately 15% of them singletons. Sequenced sample: whole blood. These receptors came from an adult who was a healthcare worker with PCR-confirmed SARS-CoV-2 infection or an uninfected control (not recorded which).

This clonotype turned up a few times. This chain links TRBV15 with TRBJ2-3; D gene uncertain. Trimming pared 1 base from V and 4 bases from J, leaving 9 bases between. Germline assignment: CDR1 LNHNV and CDR2 YYDKDF (reference sequence). The CDR3 has 14 residues. DNA for the CDR3: TGTGCCACCAGCAGAGTGTACAGCGCAGATACGCAGTATTTT. This encodes CATSRVYSADTQYF.

The chain carries TRBV28 and TRBJ2-7; D remains unclear. V lost 5 bases and J lost 6, with 5 bases in between. This CDR3 is 10 amino acids long. Germline CDR1 reads MDHEN; CDR2 reads SYDVKM. For the CDR3, the DNA is TGTGCCAGCAGTACCGCCGAGCAGTACTTC. It codes for CASSTAEQYF. The full variable domain, in which reference TRBV28 and TRBJ2-7 provide the parts outside the CDR3, is DVKVTQSSRYLVKRTGEKVFLECVQDMDHENMFWYRQDPGLGLRLIYFSYDVKMKEKGDIPEGYSVSREKKERFSLILESASTNQTSMYLCASSTAEQYFGPGTRLTVT.

At least ten counts were recorded for this clonotype. The J gene is TRBJ2-7, the V gene TRBV7-9; the D gene is possibly TRBD2 (5 bases). Trimming shortened V by 5 bases and J by 3 bases, and 11 bases separated the two germline ends. The germline CDR1 and CDR2 sequences are SEHNR and FQNEAQ (reference sequence). CDR3 length: 13 residues. The CDR3 DNA reads as TGTGCCAGCAGCCGCGACGGGAACTACGAGCAGTACTTC. Translated, it gives CASSRDGNYEQYF.

This clonotype has a handful of counts. This chain links TRBV30 with TRBJ2-2; weak D call: TRBD1 (5 bases). This CDR3 is built from 16 residues. Germline V gives CDR1 GTSNPN, CDR2 SVGIG (reference sequence). Trimming took 4 bases from V and 1 from J, leaving 16 bases between them. The CDR3 DNA sequence: TGTGCCTGGACCCCCGACGGACACCTGAACACCGGGGAGCTGTTTTTT. It codes for CAWTPDGHLNTGELFF.

J is TRBJ2-5 and V is TRBV28; the D call may be TRBD1 or TRBD2 (5 bases each). The V gene's germline CDR1 is MDHEN and CDR2 SYDVKM. The V end lost 6 bases, the J end lost 2 bases, and 19 bases lay between the germline ends. This CDR3 has 16 residues. CDR3 bases: TGTGCCAGCAGCCTCCGGCCGGGACCGCCTCAAGAGACCCAGTACTTC. Amino acids: CASSLRPGPPQETQYF.

This clonotype was counted between two and nine times. V is TRBV28 and J is TRBJ1-2; D unclear. Trimming pared 5 bases from V and 6 bases from J, leaving 10 bases between. Looked up from germline, CDR1 is MDHEN and CDR2 is SYDVKM. The CDR3 runs to 12 residues. The CDR3 nucleotides are TGTGCCAGCAGTAAGGTTCGCGATGGCTACACCTTC. The encoded protein is CASSKVRDGYTF.

This chain links TRBV9 with TRBJ1-2; no reliable D call. The CDR3 totals 11 residues. V gave up 1 base and J gave up 8 bases, with 6 bases separating them. Per the germline V gene, CDR1 is SGDLS and CDR2 is YYNGEE. The CDR3 DNA follows: TGTGCCAGCAGCGTACCGGGAGGCTACACCTTC. Residues: CASSVPGGYTF.

This clonotype was seen many times. The chain has TRBV28 and TRBJ2-7; tentative D call: TRBD2 (6 bases). The CDR3 covers 15 residues. The germline V and J ends were trimmed by 3 bases and 2 bases, with 14 bases remaining between them. Germline V gives CDR1 MDHEN, CDR2 SYDVKM. This CDR3 is CASSLLGLNTYEQYF. Written as DNA, the CDR3 is TGTGCCAGCAGTTTGTTGGGACTTAATACCTACGAGCAGTACTTC.

Ten or more counts support this clonotype. The gene calls are TRBV7-6 and TRBJ1-3, with a tentative D call TRBD1 (5 bases). The CDR3 sequence is 18 residues long. The germline V gene encodes CDR1 SGHVS and CDR2 FNYEAQ. V lost 0 bases and J lost 2, with 17 bases in between. The CDR3: CASSLAFGAGYPGNTIYF. For the CDR3, the DNA is TGTGCCAGCAGCTTAGCGTTCGGTGCAGGGTATCCTGGAAACACCATATATTTT. The complete variable domain, with remaining parts taken from reference TRBV7-6 and TRBJ1-3, reads GAGVSQSPRYKVTKRGQDVALRCDPISGHVSLYWYRQALGQGPEFLTYFNYEAQQDKSGLPNDRFSAERPEGSISTLTIQRTEQRDSAMYRCASSLAFGAGYPGNTIYFGEGSWLTVV.

This clonotype was counted between two and nine times. The chain has TRBV2 and TRBJ2-7; 11 bases agree with TRBD1. CDR3 length: 15 residues. Trimming took 6 bases from V and 2 from J; bases not matched to a gene: 6. The germline gives CDR1 SNHLY, CDR2 FYNNEI. The DNA of the CDR3 is TGTGCCAGCAGCTTATCGGGACAGGGGGCCTACGAGCAGTACTTC. This gives the protein CASSLSGQGAYEQYF.

This clonotype showed up just a few times. The chain employs TRBV23-1 and TRBJ2-1; D gene uncertain. TRBV23-1 is given ORF status, its function remaining uncertain. The CDR3 covers 16 residues. The ends were cut back, 0 bases at V and 0 bases at J, with 9 bases in the middle. The CDR3 region has the DNA TGCGCCAGCAGTCAATCGGGCTCGTACTCCTACAATGAGCAGTTCTTC. This codes for CASSQSGSYSYNEQFF.

V gene TRBV7-2 combines with J gene TRBJ2-1, with TRBD2 identical over 7 bases. Germline CDR1 SGHTA, CDR2 FQGNSA. The CDR3 runs to 15 residues. The V and J ends lost 2 bases and 4 bases, in that order; junction bases with no gene match: 5. CDR3 residues: CASSLSLAAYNEQFF. The CDR3 region has the DNA TGTGCCAGCAGCTTAAGTCTAGCGGCATACAATGAGCAGTTCTTC.

The rearrangement links TRBV19 to TRBJ2-5; a weak D match, TRBD1 (6 bases). Germline V gives CDR1 LNHDA, CDR2 SQIVND (reference sequence). The CDR3 is 14 amino acids. Trimming pared 1 base from V and 0 bases from J, leaving 6 bases between. The CDR3 region is CASSIGQDQETQYF. The CDR3 nucleotides are TGTGCCAGTAGTATAGGACAGGACCAAGAGACCCAGTACTTC. The full variable domain, its missing parts supplied by reference TRBV19 and TRBJ2-5, is DGGITQSPKYLFRKEGQNVTLSCEQNLNHDAMYWYRQDPGQGLRLIYYSQIVNDFQKGDIAEGYSVSREKKESFPLTVTSAQKNPTAFYLCASSIGQDQETQYFGPGTRLLVL.

In its sample, this clonotype was seen a few times. The chain employs TRBV7-8 and TRBJ1-1, with a weak D call TRBD1 (5 bases). The V end was cut by 5 bases, the J end by 0 bases, with 16 bases between. The germline V gene has CDR1 SGHVS and CDR2 FQNEAQ. The length of the CDR3 is 16 residues. In DNA form, the CDR3 reads TGTGCCAGCAGCCAACAACCGGGGCAGGTGAACACTGAAGCTTTCTTT. This sequence encodes CASSQQPGQVNTEAFF.

This chain uses TRBV6-5 with TRBJ1-2, with TRBD1 identical over 10 bases. This CDR3 is 15 amino acids long. V was clipped by 2 bases and J by 6 bases; unmatched bases: 6. From germline, CDR1 is MNHEY and CDR2 SVGAGI. CDR3: CASSYQGQGINGYTF. CDR3 coding DNA: TGTGCCAGCAGTTACCAGGGACAGGGGATCAATGGCTACACCTTC.